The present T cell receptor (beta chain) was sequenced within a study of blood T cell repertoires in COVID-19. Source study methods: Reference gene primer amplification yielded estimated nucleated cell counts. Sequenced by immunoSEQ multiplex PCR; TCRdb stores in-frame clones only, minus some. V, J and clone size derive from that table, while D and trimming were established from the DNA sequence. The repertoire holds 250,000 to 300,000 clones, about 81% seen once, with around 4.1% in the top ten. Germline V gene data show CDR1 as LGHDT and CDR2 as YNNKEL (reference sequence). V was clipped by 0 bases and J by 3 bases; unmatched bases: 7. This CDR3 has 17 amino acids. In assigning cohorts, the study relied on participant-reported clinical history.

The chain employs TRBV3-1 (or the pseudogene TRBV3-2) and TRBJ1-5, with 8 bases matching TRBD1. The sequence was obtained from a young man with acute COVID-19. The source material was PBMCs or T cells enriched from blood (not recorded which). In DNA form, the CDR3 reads TGTGCCAGCAGCCAAGAATACGGACAGGGATTCAATCAGCCCCAGCATTTT. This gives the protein CASSQEYGQGFNQPQHF.